A selection of T cell receptor beta chains follows, all from one sample in a study of blood T cell repertoires in COVID-19. TCRdb's copy holds only in-frame clones and misses some; the assay was immunoSEQ multiplex PCR. This table holds 150,000 to 200,000 clones, approximately 88% found once. Sample: PBMCs or T cells enriched from blood (not recorded which). These receptors all stem from a man aged 70 or older who had been exposed to COVID-19. Both conserved end residues are trimmed from each CDR3.

v_gene	j_gene	CDR3aa
TRBV7-6	TRBJ1-6	ASSLGFGGPYNSPLH
TRBV7-9	TRBJ2-5	ASSFIGTSGGMETQY
TRBV5-1	TRBJ1-1	ASSFSQEGTEAF
TRBV19	TRBJ1-1	ASSWSLNTEAF
TRBV9	TRBJ2-1	ASSGGPGLLNEQF
TRBV2	TRBJ1-2	ASSFLMTGNGYT
TRBV2	TRBJ2-7	ASSPVGGASYEQY
TRBV10-2	TRBJ1-4	ASSTTVANEKLF
TRBV5-5	TRBJ1-3	ASSLVTVSGNTIY
TRBV10-3	TRBJ2-7	AISVLRDFSYEQY
TRBV11-2	TRBJ1-2	ASSWRWGEYGYT
TRBV29-1	TRBJ1-1	SVGEGTNTEAF
TRBV7-2	TRBJ2-7	ASSPDLRRTVYEQY
TRBV28	TRBJ1-2	ASSNRGRGYGYT
TRBV27	TRBJ1-3	ASSLAGTGGNTIY
TRBV27	TRBJ1-1	ASSSLDRNTEAF
TRBV6-2/TRBV6-3	TRBJ2-7	ASSTIAGGNYEQY
TRBV21-1	TRBJ2-3	ASRDTSDTQY
TRBV3-1/TRBV3-2	TRBJ1-1	ASSRQVGTEAF
TRBV28	TRBJ1-6	ASSFGGSPLH